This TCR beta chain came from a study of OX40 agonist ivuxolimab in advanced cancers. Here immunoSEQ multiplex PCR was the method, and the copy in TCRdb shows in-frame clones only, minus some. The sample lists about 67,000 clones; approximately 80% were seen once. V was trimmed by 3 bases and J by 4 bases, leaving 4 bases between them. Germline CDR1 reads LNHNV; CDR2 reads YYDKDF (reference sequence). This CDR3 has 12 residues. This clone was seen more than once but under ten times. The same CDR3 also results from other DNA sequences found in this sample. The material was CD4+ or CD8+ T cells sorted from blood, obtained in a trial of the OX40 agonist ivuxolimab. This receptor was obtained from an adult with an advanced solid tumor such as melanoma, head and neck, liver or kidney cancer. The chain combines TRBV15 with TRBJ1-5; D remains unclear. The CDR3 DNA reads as TGTGCCACCAGCAGGGATAATCAGCCCCAGCATTTT. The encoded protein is CATSRDNQPQHF.